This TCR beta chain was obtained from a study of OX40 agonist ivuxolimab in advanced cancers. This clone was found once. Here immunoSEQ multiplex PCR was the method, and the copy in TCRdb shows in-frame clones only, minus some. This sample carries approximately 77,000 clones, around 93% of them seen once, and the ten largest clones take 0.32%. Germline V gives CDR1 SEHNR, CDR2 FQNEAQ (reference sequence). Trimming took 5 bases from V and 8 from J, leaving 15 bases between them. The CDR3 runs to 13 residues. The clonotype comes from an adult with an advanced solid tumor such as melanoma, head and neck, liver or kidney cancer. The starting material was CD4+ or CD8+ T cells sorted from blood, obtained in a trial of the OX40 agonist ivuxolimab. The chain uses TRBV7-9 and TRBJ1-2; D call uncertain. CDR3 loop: CASSATSPGGYTF. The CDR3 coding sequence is TGTGCCAGCAGCGCCACTTCGCCGGGAGGCTACACCTTC.